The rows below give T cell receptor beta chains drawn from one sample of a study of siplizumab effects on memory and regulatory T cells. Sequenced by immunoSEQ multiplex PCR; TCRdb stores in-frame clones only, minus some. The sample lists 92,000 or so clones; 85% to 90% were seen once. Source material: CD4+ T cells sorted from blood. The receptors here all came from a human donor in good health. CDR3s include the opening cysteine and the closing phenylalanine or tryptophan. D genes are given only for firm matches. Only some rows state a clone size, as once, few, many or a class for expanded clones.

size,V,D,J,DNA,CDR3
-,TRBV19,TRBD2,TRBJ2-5,TGTGCCACGGGCGGGGGCCAAGAGACCCAGTACTTC,CATGGGQETQYF
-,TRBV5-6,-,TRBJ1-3,TGTGCCAGCAGCTTGGCGAGGGGCGCCGGAAACACCATATATTTT,CASSLARGAGNTIYF
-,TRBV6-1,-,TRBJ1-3,TGTGCCAGCAGTGAAATCCCTCGCCCCTCTGGAAACACCATATATTTT,CASSEIPRPSGNTIYF
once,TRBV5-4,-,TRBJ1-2,TGTGCCAGCAGCCGAATGTTTGACTCTGGCTACACCTTC,CASSRMFDSGYTF
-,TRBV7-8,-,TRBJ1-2,TGTGCCAGCAGCTCCGCGGGAGCTAACTATGGCTACACCTTC,CASSSAGANYGYTF
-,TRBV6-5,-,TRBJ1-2,TGTGCCAGCAGTTACTCAGGTACCAACTATGGCTACACCTTC,CASSYSGTNYGYTF
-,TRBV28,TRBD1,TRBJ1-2,TGTGCCAGCAGTTTAAACAGGGGCCATGGCTACACCTTC,CASSLNRGHGYTF
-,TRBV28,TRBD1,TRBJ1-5,TGTGCCAGCCATTCCAAGGTACAGGGGGCCCGTCAGCCCCAGCATTTT,CASHSKVQGARQPQHF
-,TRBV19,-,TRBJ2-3,TGTGCCAGTAGTCCCGGGAAAGGGTGGGCCACAGATACGCAGTATTTT,CASSPGKGWATDTQYF
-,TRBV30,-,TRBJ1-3,TGTGCCTGGAGTGTACAAGGCTCTGGAAACACCATATATTTT,CAWSVQGSGNTIYF
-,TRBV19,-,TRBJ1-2,TGTGCCAGTAGCCTCGGGACGGGAGGTAACTATGGCTACACCTTC,CASSLGTGGNYGYTF